Below, 16 T cell receptor beta chains from the same sample are listed, as sequenced in a study of Graves' ophthalmopathy and Graves' hyperthyroidism. Transcripts of RNA were the source for amplifying TCR beta CDR3 regions. A first-round RT-PCR used HTBI primers, followed by a second-round multiplex PCR. TCRdb analysed the multiplex PCR reads with MiXCR anew, one entry per CDR3 protein. Of around 470,000 distinct CDR3 sequences detected, roughly 14% appear once; the ten largest clones hold 9.5% to 10%. Material for sequencing was blood. The receptor set was obtained from a woman aged 25 to 39 with Graves' ophthalmopathy.

This clonotype was seen at least ten times. This CDR3 reads CASRVTGYSNQPQHF. The CDR3 DNA reads TGTGCCAGCAGAGTGACAGGTTATAGCAATCAGCCCCAGCATTTT. This rearrangement joins TRBV6-1 to TRBJ1-5, with a possible D match to TRBD1 (6 bases). V lost 6 bases, J lost 0 bases, and 12 bases lay in between. In germline, CDR1 is MNHNS, CDR2 SASEGT. The CDR3 is 15 amino acids.

As concerns this clonotype: A read error may account for a junction end that differs from germline. The chain is built from TRBV5-1 and TRBJ2-5; D may match TRBD1 or TRBD2 (5 bases each). The length of the CDR3 is 14 residues. Per the germline V gene, CDR1 is SGHRS and CDR2 is YFSETQ. The CDR3 nucleotides are TGCGCCAGCAACTTGTTTCGGGGCGAAGAGACCCAGTACTTC. This translates into CASNLFRGEETQYF.

The J gene is TRBJ2-5, the V gene TRBV20-1; unclear D gene. The CDR3 runs 11 residues. Germline V gene data show CDR1 as DFQATT and CDR2 as SNEGSKA (reference sequence). The V end lost 6 bases, the J end lost 5 bases, and 10 bases lay between the germline ends. The CDR3 DNA is TGCAGTGCCATAGGTGGGGAGACCCAGTACTTC. Its protein product is CSAIGGETQYF.

The sample holds many counts of this clonotype. The chain has TRBV15 and TRBJ2-5, with TRBD2 matching over 12 bases. Per germline, CDR1 LNHNV and CDR2 YYDKDF (reference sequence). This CDR3 region has 16 residues. After removal of 2 bases from V and 2 bases from J, the junction contained 3 bases not matched to a gene. CDR3 DNA sequence: TGTGCCACCAGCAGATCGACTAGCGGGGGTCAAGAGACCCAGTACTTC. This sequence encodes CATSRSTSGGQETQYF.

This clonotype has at least ten counts. The rearrangement uses TRBV6-1 and TRBJ1-5, with 7 bases aligning to TRBD1. The CDR3 is 14 amino acids. Trimming cost V 8 bases and J 7 bases; bases outside gene matches: 11. Germline V CDR1 and CDR2: MNHNS, SASEGT. The CDR3 sequence: CASSTGVMDQPQHF. The CDR3 DNA is TGTGCCAGCTCCACAGGGGTGATGGACCAGCCCCAGCATTTT.

This chain uses TRBV28 with TRBJ1-2, with a possible D match to TRBD1 (5 bases). V was clipped by 7 bases and J by 6 bases, with 9 bases between them. The germline gives CDR1 MDHEN, CDR2 SYDVKM. The CDR3 is made up of 11 amino acids. For the CDR3, the DNA is TGTGCCAGCACTCTGGGACATGGCTACACCTTC. Translating gives CASTLGHGYTF.

The V and J genes are TRBV10-3 and TRBJ1-5, with D hard to call. Trimming left V 0 bases short and J 1 base short, with 13 bases between. The germline V gene encodes CDR1 ENHRY and CDR2 SYGVKD. CDR3 length equals 17 residues. CDR3 sequence reads: CAISESGVTRSNQPQHF. CDR3 DNA: TGTGCCATCAGTGAGTCGGGCGTTACGCGGAGCAATCAGCCCCAGCATTTT.

This clonotype was counted at least ten times. The rearrangement joins TRBV15 to TRBJ1-1; D remains unclear. Germline V lookup: CDR1 LNHNV, CDR2 YYDKDF (reference sequence). CDR3 length: 13 amino acids. V shed 2 bases and J shed 3 bases, with 7 bases lying between them. This chain's CDR3 is CATSRNRYTEAFF. The CDR3 DNA reads as TGTGCCACCAGCAGAAACAGATACACTGAAGCTTTCTTT.

A note on this clonotype: One end of the junction does not line up with germline, which may come from a read error. The rearrangement joins TRBV20-1 to TRBJ2-7; 13 bases are shared with TRBD2. The germline CDR1 and CDR2 sequences are DFQATT and SNEGSKA (reference sequence). The CDR3 spans 16 residues. The CDR3 DNA reads as TGCAGTGCTAGTGGACTAGCGGGAGTAGGTTCCTACGATCAGTACTTC. Its protein product is CSASGLAGVGSYDQYF.

This clonotype came up many times. The chain carries TRBV25-1 and TRBJ1-2, with D perhaps matching TRBD1 (6 bases). Trimming removed 1 base at V and 1 base at J, with 25 bases between. The CDR3 is 20 amino acids. Germline assignment: CDR1 MGHDK and CDR2 SYGVNS. CDR3 loop: CASSEFPFPGREGVNYGYTF. CDR3 nucleotides: TGTGCCAGCAGTGAATTCCCCTTCCCTGGAAGGGAGGGGGTTAACTATGGCTACACCTTC.

This clonotype turned up a few times. V and J are TRBV5-1 and TRBJ2-2, with D possibly called TRBD1 or TRBD2 (7 bases each). Trimming shortened V by 4 bases and J by 7 bases, and 20 bases separated the two germline ends. The V gene's germline CDR1 is SGHRS and CDR2 YFSETQ. The CDR3 runs 16 residues. The CDR3, as DNA: TGCGCCAGCAGCCCCGCAGGGGGGGGAACCGACGGGGAGCTGTTTTTT. Its protein is CASSPAGGGTDGELFF.

A single count supports this clonotype. One end of the junction is discordant with germline, which a read error may explain. CDR3 sequence reads: CAWSRVTDQPQHF. CDR3 nucleotide sequence: TGTGCCTGGAGTAGAGTGACGGACCAGCCTCAGCATTTT. V is TRBV30 and J is TRBJ1-5; no clear D. Germline-derived CDR1 and CDR2 are GTSNPN and SVGIG (reference sequence). The CDR3 runs 13 residues.

This clonotype showed up many times. J is TRBJ2-7 and V is TRBV5-1, with TRBD1 matching 7 bases. V trimming: 6 bases; J trimming: 0 bases; junction bases outside the gene matches: 3. Germline V gene lookup returns CDR1 SGHRS and CDR2 YFSETQ. The CDR3 spans 13 residues. The CDR3 loop reads CASTQGVSYEQYF. DNA of the CDR3: TGCGCCAGCACCCAGGGGGTCTCCTACGAGCAGTACTTC. The whole variable domain, filled in from reference TRBV5-1 and TRBJ2-7, reads KAGVTQTPRYLIKTRGQQVTLSCSPISGHRSVSWYQQTPGQGLQFLFEYFSETQRNKGNFPGRFSGRQFSNSRSEMNVSTLELGDSALYLCASTQGVSYEQYFGPGTRLTVT.

This clonotype was detected many times. This rearrangement joins TRBV7-9 to TRBJ1-2, with TRBD1 identical over 7 bases. The length of the CDR3 is 15 residues. CDR1 is SEHNR and CDR2 is FQNEAQ in the germline V gene (reference sequence). V shed 0 bases and J 8 bases; nucleotides not matched to a gene: 9. The CDR3 sequence is CASSLAQDRERGYTF. CDR3 nucleotide sequence: TGTGCCAGCAGCTTAGCGCAAGACAGGGAGAGGGGCTACACCTTC.

In this sample, this clonotype turned up many times. Possible read error: a much larger clone is one base away. This chain joins TRBV6-1 and TRBJ1-5; D not resolved. The germline CDR1 and CDR2 sequences are MNHNS and SASEGT. V was trimmed by 10 bases and J by 3 bases, leaving 16 bases between them. CDR3 length equals 14 residues. The CDR3 region is CATTEGRLNQPQHF. DNA of the CDR3: TGTGCCACCACCGAAGGACGCCTCAATCAGCCCCAGCATTTT.

This clonotype has at least ten counts. This chain joins TRBV30 and TRBJ1-1, with a weak D call TRBD1 (5 bases). The CDR3 has 12 residues. V was trimmed by 4 bases and J by 7 bases, leaving 13 bases between them. Germline-derived CDR1 and CDR2 are GTSNPN and SVGIG (reference sequence). The CDR3 sequence: CAWNTGRFEAFF. The CDR3 region has the DNA TGTGCCTGGAACACGGGACGTTTTGAAGCTTTCTTT.